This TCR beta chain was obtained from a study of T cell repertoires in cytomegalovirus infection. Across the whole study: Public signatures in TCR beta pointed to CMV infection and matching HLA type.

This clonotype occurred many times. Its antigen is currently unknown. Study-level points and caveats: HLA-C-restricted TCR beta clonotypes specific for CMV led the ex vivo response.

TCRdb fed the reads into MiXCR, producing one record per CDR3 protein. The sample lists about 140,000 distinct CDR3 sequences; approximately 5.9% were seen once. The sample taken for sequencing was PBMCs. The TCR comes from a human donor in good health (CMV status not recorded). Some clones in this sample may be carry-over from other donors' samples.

CDR3 loop: CATSEGLVGAGELFF. For the CDR3, the DNA is TGTGCCACCAGCGAAGGACTAGTAGGTGCCGGGGAGCTGTTTTTT. The V call is TRBV15, the J call TRBJ2-2, with 7 bases aligning to TRBD2. V lost 5 bases, J lost 6 bases, and 9 bases stayed unmatched. The CDR3 extends over 15 amino acids. CDR1 is LNHNV and CDR2 is YYDKDF in the germline V gene (reference sequence).